The 27 T cell receptor beta chains presented below share a single source sample, sequenced in a study of read filtering for tumor transcriptome and immune sequencing. The library was built from roughly 400 ng RNA with molecular barcoded adaptors for alpha/delta and beta/gamma chains. TCRdb independently ran MiXCR on the reads; one entry per CDR3 protein. The sample contains more than 100,000 distinct CDR3 sequences, about an eighth of which appear only once. The sequenced material came from a population of CD138-negative cells sorted from bone marrow. These TCRs come from a donor aged 40 or older with multiple myeloma.

About this clonotype itself: Possible read error: a much larger clone is one base away. The chain's CDR3 is CSANKGFTGELFF. CDR3 bases: TGCAGCGCCAATAAGGGGTTCACCGGGGAGCTGTTTTTT. V and J are TRBV29-1 and TRBJ2-2; a possible D gene is TRBD1 (5 bases). Between the trimmed V and J ends, which lost 7 bases and 4 bases, there was a span of 13 bases. The germline gives CDR1 SQVTM, CDR2 ANQGSEA. This CDR3 is built from 13 residues.

The rearrangement links TRBV20-1 to TRBJ2-1; a weak D match, TRBD2 (6 bases). Germline CDR1 is DFQATT and CDR2 is SNEGSKA (reference sequence). Trimming shortened V by 0 bases and J by 13 bases, and 22 bases separated the two germline ends. The CDR3 is made up of 15 amino acids. CDR3 sequence reads: CSARDVEGLMKTQFF. In DNA form, the CDR3 reads TGCAGTGCTAGAGATGTGGAGGGTCTAATGAAGACCCAGTTCTTC.

This clonotype occurred many times. The V call is TRBV29-1, the J call TRBJ2-3; either TRBD1 or TRBD2 may fit D (6 bases each). This CDR3 is built from 13 residues. Germline CDR1 and CDR2: SQVTM and ANQGSEA. V was cut by 6 bases and J by 4 bases, with 14 bases left in between. The DNA for the CDR3 is TGCAGCGTCGGTATCGGGGGCTCAGATACGCAGTATTTT. Translated, it gives CSVGIGGSDTQYF.

In its sample, this clonotype was seen a few times. The genes are TRBV6-5 and TRBJ2-7; D is possibly TRBD1 (5 bases). Germline CDR1 reads MNHEY; CDR2 reads SVGAGI. CDR3 size: 14 residues. V gave up 8 bases and J gave up 0 bases, with 14 bases separating them. DNA of the CDR3: TGTGCCAGCCGATATAGGGGAAGCTCCTACGAGCAGTACTTC. Translating gives CASRYRGSSYEQYF.

The chain combines TRBV11-2 with TRBJ2-5, with 14 bases aligning to TRBD2. J was trimmed by 4 bases and V by 5 bases; bases with no gene match: 6. The CDR3 runs 16 residues. CDR1 and CDR2 from the germline V gene are SGHAT and FQNNGV. The CDR3 protein is CASSLHGTSGGETQYF. CDR3 coding DNA: TGTGCCAGCAGCCTTCATGGGACTAGCGGGGGAGAGACCCAGTACTTC.

Ten or more counts support this clonotype. The J gene is TRBJ1-4, the V gene TRBV4-1, with D possibly being TRBD1 (5 bases). Germline values: CDR1 MGHRA, CDR2 YSYEKL. The CDR3 spans 20 residues. V was trimmed by 4 bases and J by 0 bases, leaving 24 bases between them. For the CDR3, the DNA is TGCGCCAGCAGCCCCCCAGGGTGGGTGCAACAAGTTGCAACTAATGAAAAACTGTTTTTT. As protein: CASSPPGWVQQVATNEKLFF.

This chain joins TRBV5-1 and TRBJ2-7, with D tentatively TRBD2 (5 bases). CDR3 length equals 18 residues. Trimming left V 0 bases short and J 5 bases short, with 24 bases between. From germline, CDR1 is SGHRS and CDR2 YFSETQ. This chain's CDR3 is CASSLAERASRRSDEQYF. The CDR3 nucleotides are TGCGCCAGCAGCTTGGCCGAGAGGGCCAGCAGGAGAAGTGACGAGCAGTACTTC.

This clonotype was counted at least ten times. The J gene is TRBJ2-3, the V gene TRBV10-3; the D gene is possibly TRBD1 (5 bases). Trimming removed 8 bases from V and 2 bases from J, with 14 bases in between. The CDR3 is 14 amino acids. In germline, CDR1 is ENHRY, CDR2 SYGVKD. The CDR3, as DNA: TGTGCCATCGAGTCGAGACAGATCACAGATACGCAGTATTTT. As protein: CAIESRQITDTQYF.

At least ten counts were recorded for this clonotype. This chain connects TRBV4-2 to TRBJ2-1, with 10 bases that match TRBD2. This CDR3 spans 17 amino acids. Germline CDR1 LGHNA, CDR2 YNFKEQ. Unmatched junction bases numbered 5, after V lost 0 bases and J lost 3 bases. CDR3 amino acids: CASSQDGTSVGYNEQFF. The CDR3, as DNA: TGTGCCAGCAGCCAAGACGGGACTAGCGTTGGCTACAATGAGCAGTTCTTC.

This clonotype was seen ten or more times. The chain joins TRBV5-5 to TRBJ1-1, with D unclear. The V and J ends lost 0 bases and 7 bases respectively, with 10 bases between them. CDR1 and CDR2 (germline): SGHKS, YYEKEE (reference sequence). The CDR3 sequence is 13 residues long. The CDR3: CASSLADGIEAFF. CDR3 DNA: TGTGCCAGCAGCTTGGCCGACGGAATTGAAGCTTTCTTT. Full variable domain (remainder filled in from reference TRBV5-5 and TRBJ1-1): DAGVTQSPTHLIKTRGQQVTLRCSPISGHKSVSWYQQVLGQGPQFIFQYYEKEERGRGNFPDRFSARQFPNYSSELNVNALLLGDSALYLCASSLADGIEAFFGQGTRLTVV.

The rearrangement joins TRBV28 to TRBJ2-1; 13 nucleotides match TRBD2. The CDR3 covers 17 residues. Germline CDR1 and CDR2: MDHEN and SYDVKM. The V and J ends lost 10 bases and 4 bases, in that order; junction bases with no gene match: 13. CDR3 sequence reads: CAILPEGTSGDYNEQFF. The CDR3 nucleotides read TGTGCCATCCTCCCGGAGGGGACTAGCGGGGATTACAATGAGCAGTTCTTC.

This clonotype has ten or more counts. The J gene is TRBJ2-2, the V gene TRBV9; either TRBD1 or TRBD2 may fit D (5 bases each). V was shortened by 0 bases and J by 3 bases, with 9 bases between the two germline ends. CDR1 and CDR2 from the germline V gene are SGDLS and YYNGEE. CDR3 length: 15 amino acids. CDR3: CASSVAGLDTGELFF. DNA for the CDR3: TGTGCCAGCAGCGTAGCGGGGCTGGACACCGGGGAGCTGTTTTTT.

This clonotype was picked up many times. V usage is TRBV4-1 and J usage is TRBJ2-1; D might be TRBD2 (5 bases). Germline CDR1 and CDR2: MGHRA and YSYEKL. The V end was cut by 4 bases, the J end by 7 bases, with 11 bases between. The CDR3 extends over 13 amino acids. The DNA for the CDR3 is TGCGCCAGCAGCCTTGGACTTCCTAATGAGCAGTTCTTC. Amino acid sequence: CASSLGLPNEQFF.

This clonotype has more than one count but fewer than ten. V and J are TRBV4-1 and TRBJ2-2; no clear D. Germline V lookup: CDR1 MGHRA, CDR2 YSYEKL. With 0 bases removed from V and 4 bases from J, the gap between germline ends came to 15 bases. This CDR3 is 17 amino acids long. DNA for the CDR3: TGCGCCAGCAGCCAAGATCAGCCGTTTTCCAGCACCGGGGAGCTGTTTTTT. Its protein is CASSQDQPFSSTGELFF.

This clonotype was counted ten times or more. This chain links TRBV7-9 with TRBJ2-1; 13 nucleotides align to TRBD2. The germline gives CDR1 SEHNR, CDR2 FQNEAQ (reference sequence). The CDR3 is 19 residues long. V lost 4 bases and J lost 0; bases outside the gene matches: 9. CDR3 coding DNA: TGTGCCAGCAGCTCTCCGGGACTAGCGGGATCCCTCTCCTACAATGAGCAGTTCTTC. Its protein is CASSSPGLAGSLSYNEQFF.

This rearrangement joins TRBV7-2 to TRBJ2-7; possible D gene TRBD2, 11 bases. This CDR3 has 20 residues. Germline CDR1 reads SGHTA; CDR2 reads FQGNSA. V lost 5 bases and J lost 4, with 33 bases in between. The CDR3 DNA follows: TGTGCCAGCAGCAAACCGAAAGGACAGGGGGGGACTAGCGGACTATACGAGCAGTACTTC. Protein sequence: CASSKPKGQGGTSGLYEQYF.

This clonotype has ten or more counts. As DNA, the CDR3 is TGCAGCGTTACAGGGGACACAGATACGCAGTATTTT. As protein: CSVTGDTDTQYF. This chain links TRBV29-1 with TRBJ2-3; 7 nucleotides align to TRBD1. V gave up 5 bases and J gave up 2 bases; unmatched junction bases: 1. The CDR3 sequence is 12 residues long. CDR1 is SQVTM, CDR2 ANQGSEA, per germline.

This clonotype was counted ten times or more. J is TRBJ2-3 and V is TRBV29-1; 9 nucleotides agree with TRBD2. CDR1 SQVTM and CDR2 ANQGSEA come from the germline V gene. The trim removed 1 base at V and 4 bases at J, leaving 9 bases unmatched. CDR3 length: 16 amino acids. Here the CDR3 reads CSVEGTSVPTPDTQYF. As DNA, the CDR3 is TGCAGCGTTGAAGGGACTAGCGTGCCAACTCCAGATACGCAGTATTTT.

Remarks on this clonotype: This may stem from a read error, because a much larger clone lies one nucleotide away. V is TRBV6-1 and J is TRBJ2-1; the D call may be TRBD1 or TRBD2 (5 bases each). The V gene's germline CDR1 is MNHNS and CDR2 SASEGT. The CDR3 has 15 amino acids. In DNA, the CDR3 is TGTGCCAGCAAGAGATCCGGGACGGTTTACAATGAGCAGATCTTC. This codes for CASKRSGTVYNEQIF.

This clonotype was detected ten times or more. This sequence joins TRBV20-1 and TRBJ1-4, with 7 nucleotides matching TRBD1. The germline V gene encodes CDR1 DFQATT and CDR2 SNEGSKA (reference sequence). The CDR3 sequence is 14 residues long. In nucleotides, the CDR3 is TGCAGCGCACGTATTCAGGGGGTTCGCGAAAAACTGTTTTTT. Its protein is CSARIQGVREKLFF.

Points on this clonotype: A much larger clonotype is one base distant, so this may be a read error. This rearrangement joins TRBV19 to TRBJ2-7; 14 bases agree with TRBD2. Germline CDR1 and CDR2: LNHDA and SQIVND (reference sequence). This CDR3 region has 16 residues. The CDR3 region has the DNA TGTGTCAGTAGTACCGCCGGGACTAGCGGGAGTTACGAGCAGTACTTC. It translates to CVSSTAGTSGSYEQYF.

In this sample, this clonotype turned up many times. The chain combines TRBV5-6 with TRBJ2-1, with a weak D call TRBD1 (6 bases). Germline CDR1 SGHDT, CDR2 YYEEEE. V lost 2 bases and J lost 6, with 18 bases in between. This CDR3 spans 16 amino acids. CDR3 in amino acids: CASSFSVDPRGNEQFF. The DNA for the CDR3 is TGTGCCAGCAGCTTCAGTGTGGATCCCAGGGGCAATGAGCAGTTCTTC.

This clonotype has ten or more counts. The chain employs TRBV5-1 and TRBJ1-1, with a weak D call TRBD1 (5 bases). From germline, CDR1 is SGHRS and CDR2 YFSETQ. V lost 4 bases and J lost 0, with 10 bases in between. CDR3 length: 14 amino acids. CDR3 coding DNA: TGCGCCAGCAGCACCGGGGCCATGAACACTGAAGCTTTCTTT. Residues: CASSTGAMNTEAFF.

This clonotype showed up many times. The gene calls are TRBV9 and TRBJ2-1, with 11 bases lining up with TRBD1. CDR3 length: 15 amino acids. The ends lost 0 bases at V and 10 bases at J; junction bases unmatched: 6. Germline V gene lookup returns CDR1 SGDLS and CDR2 YYNGEE. In DNA, the CDR3 is TGTGCCAGCAGCGTAGGGGGACAGGGGGGCTCGGAGCAGTTCTTC. Amino acid sequence: CASSVGGQGGSEQFF.

This clonotype appeared a few times. The chain joins TRBV28 to TRBJ1-2; 7 nucleotides match TRBD1. Trimming removed 6 bases from V and 5 bases from J; junction bases left unmatched: 9. Germline values: CDR1 MDHEN, CDR2 SYDVKM. The CDR3 spans 14 residues. The CDR3 reads CASRIPSTGYGYTF. CDR3 in DNA: TGTGCCAGCAGAATACCCTCGACAGGGTATGGCTACACCTTC.

The sample holds many counts of this clonotype. The rearrangement links TRBV29-1 to TRBJ1-2, with TRBD1 as a possible D gene (5 bases). Trimming shortened V by 7 bases and J by 4 bases, and 22 bases separated the two germline ends. Germline V lookup: CDR1 SQVTM, CDR2 ANQGSEA. This CDR3 spans 15 amino acids. The CDR3 DNA reads TGCAGCGCTTCGGGCGCGATGGGGGAAGCCTATGGCTACACCTTC. Its translation is CSASGAMGEAYGYTF.

This clonotype has ten or more counts. The V and J genes are TRBV5-1 and TRBJ1-1, with D uncertain. The CDR3 extends over 14 amino acids. V lost 3 bases and J lost 0, with 9 bases in between. Looked up from germline, CDR1 is SGHRS and CDR2 is YFSETQ. The CDR3 protein is CASSWFDLNTEAFF. The CDR3 DNA reads TGCGCCAGCAGCTGGTTTGATCTGAACACTGAAGCTTTCTTT.